Each of the 5 T cell receptor beta chains below was sequenced from the same sample in a study of T cell repertoires in cytomegalovirus infection. One entry per CDR3 protein results from TCRdb running MiXCR on the reads. There are about 920,000 distinct CDR3 sequences in the sample; less than 35% occur only once, and roughly 13% lies in the top ten. No antigens are known for them. This specimen consisted of cultured CD8+ T cells from PBMCs, obtained from culture after CMV antigen stimulation. All receptors derive from a human donor in good health (CMV status not recorded). Some clones in this sample may be carry-over from other donors' samples.

The genes are TRBV6-5 and TRBJ2-5; the match to TRBD2 covers 13 bases. V was pared by 6 bases and J by 5 bases, with 30 bases of the junction left unmatched. From germline, CDR1 is MNHEY and CDR2 SVGAGI. The CDR3 runs to 23 residues. The CDR3 region has the DNA TGTGCCAGCAGCCCTCAACCCGGACTAGCGGGGGTGGACCACCTTACCTCTGGGGAGACCCAGTACTTC. This encodes CASSPQPGLAGVDHLTSGETQYF.

This clonotype was seen at least ten times. The chain combines TRBV19 with TRBJ2-3; D is ambiguous. Trimming left V 0 bases short and J 2 bases short, with 3 bases between. The germline V gene has CDR1 LNHDA and CDR2 SQIVND (reference sequence). The CDR3 spans 13 residues. CDR3 bases: TGTGCCAGTAGTATAGACAACACAGATACGCAGTATTTT. It yields the protein CASSIDNTDTQYF.

This clonotype appeared many times. The chain employs TRBV7-2 and TRBJ1-1; 7 nucleotides line up with TRBD1. Germline CDR1 reads SGHTA; CDR2 reads FQGNSA. V shed 6 bases, J shed 2 bases, and the junction held 6 bases outside the gene matches. CDR3 size: 14 residues. CDR3 coding DNA: TGTGCCAGCAGTTGGACAGGTGAAAACACTGAAGCTTTCTTT. Its protein product is CASSWTGENTEAFF.

The DNA of the CDR3 is TGTGCCAGCAGCCCCCGACAGGCGGTAGATACGCAGTATTTT. Translated, it gives CASSPRQAVDTQYF. The rearrangement links TRBV4-2 to TRBJ2-3; TRBD1 is a possible D gene (6 bases). The CDR3 contains 14 residues. The V and J ends lost 4 bases and 5 bases respectively, with 13 bases between them. Germline loops: CDR1 LGHNA, CDR2 YNFKEQ.

This clonotype was observed a handful of times. The J gene is TRBJ2-3, the V gene TRBV28; 8 bases fit TRBD2. The V gene's germline CDR1 is MDHEN and CDR2 SYDVKM. The CDR3 is 15 amino acids. With 8 bases clipped from V and 2 bases from J, the junction kept 9 bases outside the gene matches. CDR3 amino acids: CASSLDGGDTDTQYF. The CDR3 coding sequence is TGTGCCAGCTCCCTAGACGGGGGGGACACAGATACGCAGTATTTT.